This T cell receptor beta chain was recovered during a study of cytomegalovirus exposure and HLA in healthy donors. CDR1 and CDR2 from the germline V gene are SGDLS and YYNGEE. V lost 0 bases to trimming and J lost 4 bases, with 10 bases between them. CDR3 size: 15 residues. The PCR was carried out with 60 Vbeta primers and 13 Jbeta primers. Assay used: immunoSEQ multiplex PCR; TCRdb lists only in-frame clones, some missing. The table has some 190,000 clones, less than 85% seen once. The chain has TRBV9 and TRBJ2-2; TRBD1 is a possible D gene (5 bases). The TCR was taken from a man between 25 and 39 years old in good health and CMV-seropositive. Sequenced material: PBMCs. CDR3 region: CASSVGPGLTGELFF. The CDR3 bases are TGTGCCAGCAGCGTAGGGCCAGGGCTCACCGGGGAGCTGTTTTTT.